This record concerns one T cell receptor beta chain sequence. Its cognate antigen has yet to be identified. Base quality data are lacking; no much larger clone is found one base away. The library relied on the immunoSEQ multiplex PCR assay. The published analysis was carried out like this. A statistical classification framework was developed to diagnose cytomegalovirus status using the catalog of TCR beta chain sequences. TCRdb holds this immuneACCESS table with in-frame rearrangements only. Some clones are missing; in checked studies, unresolved V genes explain under half, and the rest has no known cause. V and J calls and clone size are given by that table; D and trimming were obtained from the DNA. The sample yields about 280,000 clones; over 75% were counted once. The ten top clones hold about 0.86% of the sample. Including the terminal cysteine and phenylalanine, the CDR3 comprises 16 residues. Here the CDR3 DNA is all that survives: 48 bases in frame from base 1. Per the germline V gene (reference sequence), LNHNV is the CDR1 and YYDKDF is the CDR2. V ends up 2 bases short and J 1 base short, with an unmatched junction base count of 6.

This sample was taken from a study of cytomegalovirus exposure and HLA in healthy donors (dated by TCRdb to 2015 to 2018). General notes on the study: According to a later analysis, one platform produced both the approximately 110 validation repertoires and the approximately 670 repertoires of the first cohort. The study was designed to test whether signatures of past pathogen exposure could be identified by cataloging public T cell receptors. In addition to the first cohort of 650 to 800 subjects, a separate validation cohort of approximately 130 different subjects was used. High-throughput TCR immunosequencing, statistical association of individual TCRs with disease status, and machine learning were combined to predict cytomegalovirus infection status.

Donors formed part of the validation cohort, which comprised 120 subjects and was distinct from the first cohort of 690 or so subjects. Study-wide conclusions, independent of this receptor: According to the authors, the approach could potentially be generalized to other disease states and immunological phenotypes. Most TCR sequences were seen in very few donors, while some public TCRs were found in many individuals. The classifier was reported to diagnose cytomegalovirus status with high specificity and sensitivity in both the original and validation cohorts. A later analysis lacked HLA typing for the validation cohort, so it scored co-occurrence in that cohort across all 120 or so repertoires. The study gave a list of some 150 TCR beta chains associated with cytomegalovirus. Subsequent analysis determined that TCRs grouped into clusters in the first cohort also showed a tendency toward co-occurrence across the 90 to 150 validation repertoires, and roughly 95% of cluster scores exceeded 0. A few of the identified cytomegalovirus-associated TCR beta chains were confirmed in vitro to be specific for cytomegalovirus antigens.

Sequenced input: PBMCs. In this chain, TRBV15 is recombined with TRBJ2-7; 9 bases in the junction line up with TRBD1. The sequence came from a woman younger than 30 in good health and CMV-seronegative. At the DNA level, the sequence is TGTGCCACCAGCAGAAGACCCGGGACAGGGTCCTACGAGCAGTACTTC. Its protein product is CATSRRPGTGSYEQYF.